The 21 T cell receptor beta chains given below trace back to one sample, sequenced in a study of cytomegalovirus exposure and HLA in healthy donors. The primer mix had 60 Vbeta and 13 Jbeta primers. Only in-frame clones appear in the TCRdb table, and some are missing; sequencing was by immunoSEQ multiplex PCR. The sample holds around 100,000 clones, over 75% seen once. The sample was PBMCs. The receptors here all came from a man in his 60s in good health and CMV-seropositive.

This chain joins TRBV7-6 and TRBJ2-7; no reliable D call. Per germline, CDR1 SGHVS and CDR2 FNYEAQ. The CDR3 is made up of 14 amino acids. V lost 2 bases and J 0 bases, leaving 8 bases between the germline ends. CDR3 nucleotides: TGTGCCAGCAGCTTATATCCCAGCTCCTACGAGCAGTACTTC. Its protein is CASSLYPSSYEQYF.

V is TRBV2 and J is TRBJ1-2; no firm D call. Trimming left V 6 bases short and J 2 bases short, with 10 bases between. There are 13 residues in the CDR3. CDR1 is SNHLY and CDR2 is FYNNEI in the germline V gene. The DNA of the CDR3 is TGTGCCAGCAGCCTCAGAGGGAACTATGGCTACACCTTC. This translates into CASSLRGNYGYTF. Full variable domain (missing parts from reference TRBV2 and TRBJ1-2): EPEVTQTPSHQVTQMGQEVILRCVPISNHLYFYWYRQILGQKVEFLVSFYNNEISEKSEIFDDQFSVERPDGSNFTLKIRSTKLEDSAMYFCASSLRGNYGYTFGSGTRLTVV.

The rearrangement joins TRBV9 to TRBJ2-3; D is unresolved. The CDR3 contains 15 residues. The ends were cut back, 1 base at V and 1 base at J, with 10 bases in the middle. The germline CDR1 and CDR2 sequences are SGDLS and YYNGEE. CDR3 DNA: TGTGCCAGCAGCGTAAGCCTAAGCGGCACAGATACGCAGTATTTT. Translating it yields CASSVSLSGTDTQYF.

The J gene is TRBJ2-1, the V gene TRBV4-2; TRBD2 agrees at 15 bases. Germline V gene lookup returns CDR1 LGHNA and CDR2 YNFKEQ. Losses at the gene ends were 0 bases for V and 9 bases for J; bases not matched to a gene: 3. This CDR3 has 16 residues. The CDR3 nucleotides are TGTGCCAGCAGCCAAGAAGGACTAGCGGGGGGGAGTGAGCAGTTCTTC. The encoded protein is CASSQEGLAGGSEQFF.

This chain joins TRBV9 and TRBJ1-2, with 10 bases aligning to TRBD1. CDR1 and CDR2 from the germline V gene are SGDLS and YYNGEE. V lost 0 bases to trimming and J lost 8 bases; unmatched junction nucleotides: 10. The CDR3 covers 16 residues. As DNA, the CDR3 is TGTGCCAGCAGCGTAGAGACAGGGGGCTACCCCGTCGGCTACACCTTC. Amino acid sequence: CASSVETGGYPVGYTF. The whole variable domain, filled in from reference TRBV9 and TRBJ1-2, reads DSGVTQTPKHLITATGQRVTLRCSPRSGDLSVYWYQQSLDQGLQFLIQYYNGEERAKGNILERFSAQQFPDLHSELNLSSLELGDSALYFCASSVETGGYPVGYTFGSGTRLTVV.

This clone was observed a few times. The chain combines TRBV10-2 with TRBJ1-1; TRBD1 matches at 7 bases. Per the germline V gene, CDR1 is WSHSY and CDR2 is SAAADI. The CDR3 is 17 residues long. Trimming removed 2 bases from V and 1 base from J; junction bases left unmatched: 10. The DNA of the CDR3 is TGCGCCAGCAGTGAGCCCCCTGCAGGGGGTAGGAACACTGAAGCTTTCTTT. It is translated as CASSEPPAGGRNTEAFF.

This rearrangement joins TRBV4-3 to TRBJ2-2, with TRBD1 identical over 9 bases. CDR1 and CDR2 (germline): LGHNA, YSLEER. Trimming cost V 3 bases and J 5 bases; bases outside gene matches: 4. The CDR3 runs to 15 residues. CDR3 loop: CASSQTGGRTGELFF. The DNA of the CDR3 is TGCGCCAGCAGCCAGACAGGGGGTCGGACCGGGGAGCTGTTTTTT.

The rearrangement uses TRBV11-2 and TRBJ2-3; the match to TRBD1 covers 11 bases. Germline CDR1 and CDR2: SGHAT and FQNNGV. The ends lost 1 base at V and 0 bases at J; junction bases unmatched: 9. CDR3 length equals 19 residues. In DNA, the CDR3 is TGTGCCAGCAGCTTAGTCGGTACGGGGACAGGGGGGAGCACAGATACGCAGTATTTT. This translates into CASSLVGTGTGGSTDTQYF.

The chain combines TRBV7-7 with TRBJ2-5; D perhaps matches TRBD2 (5 bases). Germline CDR1 and CDR2: SSHAT and FNYEAQ (reference sequence). The V gene lost 1 base and the J gene lost 5 bases, with 11 bases spanning the gap. This CDR3 spans 14 amino acids. The CDR3 region is CASSLGRVSETQYF. CDR3 nucleotide sequence: TGTGCCAGCAGCTTAGGGCGGGTTTCGGAGACCCAGTACTTC.

This clone came up a few times. The rearrangement uses TRBV2 and TRBJ2-7; 11 positions match TRBD1. The germline CDR1 and CDR2 sequences are SNHLY and FYNNEI. Trimming at V came to 4 bases and at J to 5 bases, leaving 10 bases not matched to a gene. The CDR3 is 16 amino acids. The CDR3 region is CASSVRGTGGQDEQYF. Written as DNA, the CDR3 is TGTGCCAGCAGTGTCAGAGGGACAGGGGGTCAGGACGAGCAGTACTTC.

This sequence joins TRBV28 and TRBJ2-1, with a tentative D call TRBD2 (5 bases). Germline loops: CDR1 MDHEN, CDR2 SYDVKM. The length of the CDR3 is 12 residues. Trimming pared 5 bases from V and 8 bases from J, leaving 10 bases between. The CDR3 here is CASSPDFYEQFF. CDR3 bases: TGTGCCAGCAGTCCGGACTTCTATGAGCAGTTCTTC.

The genes are TRBV7-3 and TRBJ2-1, with 13 bases matching TRBD2. CDR3 size: 20 residues. The ends lost 5 bases at V and 0 bases at J; junction bases unmatched: 13. Germline V CDR1 and CDR2: SGHTA, FQGTGA. The CDR3 DNA reads as TGTGCCAGCAGCAAAATGGGTGGACTAGCGGGGGACATCTCCTACAATGAGCAGTTCTTC. Its translation: CASSKMGGLAGDISYNEQFF.

The rearrangement links TRBV9 to TRBJ2-5; D might be TRBD2 (6 bases). This CDR3 spans 16 amino acids. CDR1 SGDLS and CDR2 YYNGEE come from the germline V gene. The V end was cut by 3 bases, the J end by 5 bases, with 20 bases between. This CDR3 is CASSGDRDSFPETQYF. The CDR3 region has the DNA TGTGCCAGCAGCGGGGACCGGGACTCCTTCCCGGAGACCCAGTACTTC.

CDR3 sequence (DNA): TGTGCCAGCAGTGATCAGAGCACAGATACGCAGTATTTT. Translating gives CASSDQSTDTQYF. The chain uses TRBV6-1 and TRBJ2-3, with no clear D. There are 13 residues in the CDR3. Germline assignment: CDR1 MNHNS and CDR2 SASEGT. V was clipped by 3 bases and J by 0 bases, with 4 bases between them.

This clone was seen a few times. The rearrangement uses TRBV7-2 and TRBJ2-7, with a tentative D call TRBD1 (5 bases). The CDR3 extends over 15 amino acids. Germline lookup yields CDR1 SGHTA and CDR2 FQGNSA. V gave up 3 bases and J gave up 1 base, with 13 bases separating them. For the CDR3, the DNA is TGTGCCAGCAGCTTCCAGGCAGGGTCGTCCTACGAGCAGTACTTC. Protein product: CASSFQAGSSYEQYF.

This sequence joins TRBV12-5 and TRBJ2-2; TRBD1 matches at 8 bases. Germline V gives CDR1 LGHNT, CDR2 FRNRAP. The ends lost 5 bases at V and 7 bases at J; junction bases unmatched: 15. The CDR3 runs to 17 residues. The chain's CDR3 is CASGLPGGQVSSGELFF. CDR3 sequence (DNA): TGTGCTAGTGGTCTGCCTGGGGGACAGGTCTCTAGCGGGGAGCTGTTTTTT. The full variable domain, in which reference TRBV12-5 and TRBJ2-2 provide the parts outside the CDR3, is DARVTQTPRHKVTEMGQEVTMRCQPILGHNTVFWYRQTMMQGLELLAYFRNRAPLDDSGMPKDRFSAEMPDATLATLKIQPSEPRDSAVYFCASGLPGGQVSSGELFFGEGSRLTVL.

The gene calls are TRBV18 and TRBJ2-7, with TRBD1 as a possible D gene (6 bases). Germline loops: CDR1 KGHSH, CDR2 LQKENI. The CDR3 covers 15 residues. The germline V and J ends were trimmed by 0 bases and 6 bases, with 15 bases remaining between them. CDR3 loop: CASSPPRGSSGEQYF. In DNA form, the CDR3 reads TGTGCCAGCTCACCACCAAGGGGGTCTTCAGGCGAGCAGTACTTC.

The chain couples TRBV7-9 to TRBJ1-2, with D possibly matching TRBD1 (6 bases). Trimming removed 6 bases at V and 4 bases at J, with 18 bases between. CDR1 is SEHNR, CDR2 FQNEAQ, per germline (reference sequence). The CDR3 runs to 15 residues. CDR3 sequence reads: CASRPELARGYGYTF. The CDR3 DNA is TGTGCCAGCAGGCCCGAGTTGGCCAGGGGCTATGGCTACACCTTC.

This rearrangement joins TRBV19 to TRBJ2-1; 14 bases map to TRBD2. Germline lookup yields CDR1 LNHDA and CDR2 SQIVND (reference sequence). With V trimmed by 4 bases and J by 0 bases, 5 bases remained unmatched. The CDR3 is 18 amino acids. The CDR3 bases are TGTGCCAGTAGTAAGGGACTAGCGGGGGCCCTCTCCTACAATGAGCAGTTCTTC. This translates into CASSKGLAGALSYNEQFF. The full variable domain, completed using reference TRBV19 and TRBJ2-1, is DGGITQSPKYLFRKEGQNVTLSCEQNLNHDAMYWYRQDPGQGLRLIYYSQIVNDFQKGDIAEGYSVSREKKESFPLTVTSAQKNPTAFYLCASSKGLAGALSYNEQFFGPGTRLTVL.

This clone was counted between two and nine times. J is TRBJ1-3 and V is TRBV27; D possibly corresponds to TRBD1 (6 bases). V was clipped by 5 bases and J by 8 bases, with 13 bases between them. The CDR3 consists of 13 residues. Per germline, CDR1 MNHEY and CDR2 SMNVEV (reference sequence). This CDR3 is CASSPSRGDTIYF. DNA for the CDR3: TGTGCCAGCAGTCCCTCCAGGGGAGACACCATATATTTT.

The chain is built from TRBV6-5 and TRBJ2-7; 9 bases are shared with TRBD1. The CDR3 consists of 15 residues. Germline assignment: CDR1 MNHEY and CDR2 SVGAGI. V dropped 6 bases and J dropped 2; count of bases not matched to a gene: 8. This CDR3 reads CASSLDRDRAYEQYF. The CDR3 bases are TGTGCCAGCAGCTTAGACCGGGACAGGGCCTACGAGCAGTACTTC.